One and the same sample provided the 21 T cell receptor beta chains below, sequenced in a study of cytomegalovirus exposure and HLA in healthy donors. Vbeta (60) and Jbeta (13) primers were used in the PCR. Some clones are missing from TCRdb's copy, which holds only in-frame ones; the method was immunoSEQ multiplex PCR. The sample has about 70,000 clones, around 87% seen once. The sequenced material came from PBMCs. Source of these receptors: a young woman in good health and CMV-seropositive.

This chain joins TRBV9 and TRBJ2-7, with 9 bases fitting TRBD1. V was clipped by 4 bases and J by 0 bases; unmatched bases: 5. There are 15 residues in the CDR3. Germline V gene sequence: CDR1 SGDLS, CDR2 YYNGEE. CDR3 in DNA: TGTGCCAGCAGCTCGACAGGGGGACTCTCCTACGAGCAGTACTTC. Encoded protein: CASSSTGGLSYEQYF. Based on the CDR3 plus reference TRBV9 and TRBJ2-7, the full variable domain is DSGVTQTPKHLITATGQRVTLRCSPRSGDLSVYWYQQSLDQGLQFLIQYYNGEERAKGNILERFSAQQFPDLHSELNLSSLELGDSALYFCASSSTGGLSYEQYFGPGTRLTVT.

The chain recombines TRBV5-1 with TRBJ2-5; 9 bases match TRBD2. Germline loops: CDR1 SGHRS, CDR2 YFSETQ. J gave up 2 bases and V 4 bases, and 3 bases lay outside the gene matches. This CDR3 has 14 amino acids. The CDR3 DNA reads TGCGCCAGCAGCCGGACTAGCGCACAAGAGACCCAGTACTTC. Its protein is CASSRTSAQETQYF.

This clone turned up a few times. The chain carries TRBV5-1 and TRBJ2-1; 16 bases agree with TRBD2. Germline loops: CDR1 SGHRS, CDR2 YFSETQ. This CDR3 region has 18 residues. Losses at the gene ends were 0 bases for V and 3 bases for J; bases not matched to a gene: 3. CDR3 residues: CASSLGGTSGRVYNEQFF. CDR3 DNA sequence: TGCGCCAGCAGCTTGGGGGGGACTAGCGGGAGGGTCTACAATGAGCAGTTCTTC.

The J gene is TRBJ2-3, the V gene TRBV9, with a tentative D call TRBD2 (5 bases). The CDR3 sequence is 14 residues long. Germline CDR1 reads SGDLS; CDR2 reads YYNGEE. Between the trimmed V and J ends, which lost 5 bases and 0 bases, there was a span of 10 bases. CDR3 region: CASSRRQSTDTQYF. CDR3 coding DNA: TGTGCCAGCAGTCGGAGGCAAAGCACAGATACGCAGTATTTT.

The genes are TRBV9 and TRBJ1-1; TRBD1 matches at 10 bases. This CDR3 spans 15 amino acids. In germline, CDR1 is SGDLS, CDR2 YYNGEE. V lost 0 bases and J lost 4; bases outside the gene matches: 3. CDR3: CASSVEGQGTTEAFF. CDR3 nucleotides: TGTGCCAGCAGCGTAGAGGGACAGGGGACCACTGAAGCTTTCTTT.

V and J are TRBV9 and TRBJ1-3; weak D call: TRBD1 (5 bases). Germline CDR1 and CDR2: SGDLS and YYNGEE. The CDR3 runs 15 residues. Trimming left V 0 bases short and J 7 bases short, with 14 bases between. The CDR3 coding sequence is TGTGCCAGCAGCGTAGGGCAGGGCCCCAGTAACACCATATATTTT. Its protein is CASSVGQGPSNTIYF. Complete variable domain (other parts from reference TRBV9 and TRBJ1-3): DSGVTQTPKHLITATGQRVTLRCSPRSGDLSVYWYQQSLDQGLQFLIQYYNGEERAKGNILERFSAQQFPDLHSELNLSSLELGDSALYFCASSVGQGPSNTIYFGEGSWLTVV.

This clone was seen once. The chain couples TRBV19 to TRBJ2-1; 9 bases match TRBD2. This CDR3 region has 15 residues. In germline, CDR1 is LNHDA, CDR2 SQIVND (reference sequence). The trim removed 3 bases at V and 7 bases at J, leaving 7 bases unmatched. CDR3: CASSMSAGGFNEQFF. CDR3 in DNA: TGTGCCAGTAGTATGTCAGCGGGAGGTTTTAATGAGCAGTTCTTC.

The chain uses TRBV6-5 and TRBJ1-5; no definite D call. There are 14 residues in the CDR3. Trimming took off 2 bases at V and 3 bases at J, with 8 bases between the two ends. CDR1 and CDR2 from the germline V gene are MNHEY and SVGAGI. This CDR3 is CASSYARSNQPQHF. CDR3 nucleotide sequence: TGTGCCAGCAGTTACGCCCGGTCCAATCAGCCCCAGCATTTT.

This chain links TRBV4-1 with TRBJ1-1; a possible D gene is TRBD1 (6 bases). The CDR3 covers 14 residues. Germline V gene sequence: CDR1 MGHRA, CDR2 YSYEKL. V lost 3 bases to trimming and J lost 7 bases, with 15 bases between them. The CDR3 protein is CASSQMDSSLEAFF. The DNA of the CDR3 is TGCGCCAGCAGCCAGATGGACAGCTCCCTTGAAGCTTTCTTT.

The chain uses TRBV7-8 and TRBJ2-7; 10 nucleotides match TRBD1. The CDR3 length is 15 residues. The germline CDR1 and CDR2 sequences are SGHVS and FQNEAQ. Trimming took 5 bases from V and 0 from J; bases not matched to a gene: 4. The CDR3 loop is CASSPGQGSSYEQYF. The DNA for the CDR3 is TGTGCCAGCAGCCCGGGACAGGGGAGCTCCTACGAGCAGTACTTC.

J is TRBJ1-4 and V is TRBV5-6; possibly TRBD1 for D (6 bases). Trimming removed 4 bases from V and 11 bases from J, with 18 bases in between. The CDR3 runs 14 residues. Germline V gene sequence: CDR1 SGHDT, CDR2 YYEEEE. CDR3 sequence (DNA): TGTGCCAGCAGCGCCCGGGACATCGGGGGGAAACTGTTTTTT. Amino acid sequence: CASSARDIGGKLFF.

Written as DNA, the CDR3 is TGTGCCAGCAATGCCCAGGGTAGCCCCTACGAGCAGTACTTC. This sequence encodes CASNAQGSPYEQYF. V and J are TRBV2 and TRBJ2-7; perhaps TRBD1 as D (5 bases). V dropped 7 bases and J dropped 2 bases, with 15 bases sitting between them. The CDR3 has 14 residues. Germline V gives CDR1 SNHLY, CDR2 FYNNEI.

The CDR3 reads CASDRREVNQPQHF. The CDR3, as DNA: TGTGCCAGCGATCGCAGGGAGGTCAATCAGCCCCAGCATTTT. The gene calls are TRBV6-1 and TRBJ1-5; possibly TRBD1 for D (5 bases). V dropped 8 bases and J dropped 3 bases, with 14 bases sitting between them. The CDR3 is made up of 14 amino acids. Germline CDR1 and CDR2: MNHNS and SASEGT.

A single count supports this clone. J is TRBJ1-2 and V is TRBV19; the match to TRBD1 covers 9 bases. J lost 2 bases, V lost 5 bases, and 3 bases had no gene match. This CDR3 spans 14 amino acids. Germline V lookup: CDR1 LNHDA, CDR2 SQIVND (reference sequence). DNA of the CDR3: TGTGCCAGTAGTCCCGGACAGGGGAACTATGGCTACACCTTC. This translates into CASSPGQGNYGYTF.

This chain connects TRBV2 to TRBJ1-5; possible D gene TRBD1, 5 bases. This CDR3 is built from 15 residues. The germline V and J ends were trimmed by 4 bases and 3 bases, with 13 bases remaining between them. Germline assignment: CDR1 SNHLY and CDR2 FYNNEI. In DNA form, the CDR3 reads TGTGCCAGCAGTGCGGTCAGGGTGGTCAATCAGCCCCAGCATTTT. It codes for CASSAVRVVNQPQHF.

The chain carries TRBV27 and TRBJ2-7; 12 bases map to TRBD2. The germline V gene encodes CDR1 MNHEY and CDR2 SMNVEV (reference sequence). The CDR3 is 14 residues long. The ends lost 10 bases at V and 2 bases at J; junction bases unmatched: 6. The CDR3 DNA reads as TGTGCCACCTCGACTAGCGGGGGACCCTACGAGCAGTACTTC. Translation gives CATSTSGGPYEQYF.

The chain carries TRBV5-3 and TRBJ1-2; 9 nucleotides align to TRBD1. TRBV5-3 is noted as an ORF with a role that remains uncertain. The CDR3 totals 16 residues. V was clipped by 2 bases and J by 5 bases; unmatched bases: 10. The CDR3 DNA reads TGTGCCAGAAGCTTCCAGAGGACACAGGGGGCATATGGCTACACCTTC. Its protein is CARSFQRTQGAYGYTF.

This chain links TRBV18 with TRBJ2-7, with D possibly being TRBD1 (6 bases). The germline gives CDR1 KGHSH, CDR2 LQKENI. Trimming cost V 2 bases and J 3 bases, with 11 bases left between them. This CDR3 has 14 residues. CDR3 loop: CASSPVSGDYEQYF. CDR3 coding DNA: TGTGCCAGCTCACCAGTCTCAGGGGACTACGAGCAGTACTTC.

The rearrangement links TRBV2 to TRBJ2-7; maybe TRBD1 (5 bases). The CDR3 is 14 residues long. The germline CDR1 and CDR2 sequences are SNHLY and FYNNEI. V was pared by 7 bases and J by 2 bases, with 15 bases between. CDR3 sequence (DNA): TGTGCCAGCATGAGTTCGGACATTGCCTACGAGCAGTACTTC. It translates to CASMSSDIAYEQYF.

The chain joins TRBV19 to TRBJ2-2; a weak D match, TRBD1 (5 bases). The V gene's germline CDR1 is LNHDA and CDR2 SQIVND (reference sequence). V was trimmed by 7 bases and J by 1 base, leaving 13 bases between them. The CDR3 is made up of 15 amino acids. DNA of the CDR3: TGTGCCAGTAACTCTAGGGGATTGAACACCGGGGAGCTGTTTTTT. Protein sequence: CASNSRGLNTGELFF.

The V and J genes are TRBV9 and TRBJ2-5, with 14 bases fitting TRBD2. The J call may be in error: the DNA end matches TRBJ2-7 better. Germline values: CDR1 SGDLS, CDR2 YYNGEE. CDR3 size: 16 residues. CDR3 residues: CASSQTSGRASYEQYF. The CDR3, as DNA: TGTGCCAGCAGCCAGACTAGCGGGAGGGCCTCCTACGAGCAGTACTTC.